Shown below are 9 T cell receptor beta chains from a single sample sequenced in a study of T cell responses to AZD1222 COVID-19 vaccine. The protocol was immunoSEQ multiplex PCR, while the TCRdb copy is restricted to in-frame clones and leaves out a portion. The sample contains around 110,000 clones, around 91% of which appear only once. Sequenced material: peripheral blood, taken on day 0 of AZD1222 vaccination. Receptors originate from an adult in good health.

The chain couples TRBV30 to TRBJ2-3, with 8 nucleotides matching TRBD1. The CDR3 is 15 residues long. Germline loops: CDR1 GTSNPN, CDR2 SVGIG (reference sequence). Trimming took 2 bases from V and 2 from J; bases not matched to a gene: 6. CDR3 sequence (DNA): TGTGCCTGGAGTCCTGGACAGGGTAACACAGATACGCAGTATTTT. Translated: CAWSPGQGNTDTQYF.

The rearrangement links TRBV12-3 or TRBV12-4 to TRBJ2-7; D uncertain. The length of the CDR3 is 11 residues. The V gene lost 3 bases and the J gene lost 3 bases, with 3 bases spanning the gap. The CDR3 reads CASSLGYEQYV. The CDR3 bases are TGTGCCAGCAGTTTGGGCTACGAGCAGTACGTC.

V gene TRBV6-4 combines with J gene TRBJ2-2, with D possibly TRBD2 on 5 matching bases. Trimming took off 5 bases at V and 1 base at J, with 5 bases between the two ends. Germline V gene sequence: CDR1 MRHNA, CDR2 SNTAGT. CDR3 length equals 13 residues. CDR3 nucleotides: TGTGCCAGCAGTAGCGGGAACACCGGGGAGCTGTTTTTT. This encodes CASSSGNTGELFF.

This clone was detected only a few times. The chain couples TRBV7-9 to TRBJ1-1; D unresolved. Trimming cost V 3 bases and J 5 bases, with 13 bases left between them. This CDR3 has 14 residues. Germline lookup yields CDR1 SEHNR and CDR2 FQNEAQ (reference sequence). CDR3 sequence reads: CASSFSTLETEAFF. Here the CDR3 DNA reads TGTGCCAGCAGCTTCTCGACCCTGGAAACTGAAGCTTTCTTT.

CDR3 sequence reads: CASSPGWEYEAFF. In DNA, the CDR3 is TGTGCCAGCTCACCAGGGTGGGAATATGAAGCTTTCTTT. This chain links TRBV18 with TRBJ1-1, with D unresolved. V lost 2 bases to trimming and J lost 7 bases, with 11 bases between them. CDR1 is KGHSH and CDR2 is LQKENI in the germline V gene. The CDR3 covers 13 residues.

V and J are TRBV7-2 and TRBJ2-1; the D gene is possibly TRBD2 (5 bases). Germline loops: CDR1 SGHTA, CDR2 FQGNSA. This CDR3 spans 13 amino acids. The V gene lost 6 bases and the J gene lost 15 bases, with 21 bases spanning the gap. The CDR3 DNA reads TGTGCCAGCAGGACCCCTTCACGAGGGAATACGTTCTTC. It codes for CASRTPSRGNTFF.

The gene calls are TRBV7-2 and TRBJ2-1; 9 positions match TRBD2. With V trimmed by 4 bases and J by 2 bases, 3 bases remained unmatched. The CDR3 length is 15 residues. The V gene's germline CDR1 is SGHTA and CDR2 FQGNSA. CDR3 sequence: CASSSTSGPYNEQFF. CDR3 coding DNA: TGTGCCAGCAGCTCGACTAGCGGCCCCTACAATGAGCAGTTCTTC.

The rearrangement links TRBV6-5 to TRBJ1-1, with D uncertain. Trimming pared 7 bases from V and 4 bases from J, leaving 13 bases between. The CDR3 is 13 residues long. The germline V gene has CDR1 MNHEY and CDR2 SVGAGI. For the CDR3, the DNA is TGTGCCAGCAATAGGGTTGCGGGCACTGAAGCTTTCTTT. Its protein product is CASNRVAGTEAFF.

V usage is TRBV4-1 and J usage is TRBJ1-4; D unresolved. The germline CDR1 and CDR2 sequences are MGHRA and YSYEKL. The CDR3 covers 14 residues. V was shortened by 1 base and J by 15 bases, with 18 bases between the two germline ends. CDR3 sequence (DNA): TGCGCCAGCAGCCAAGTGAGAAAGGAAATCGAAATGTTTTTT. Translation gives CASSQVRKEIEMFF.